One sample yielded the 10 T cell receptor beta chains listed below, sequenced in a study of beta chain features in type 1 diabetes. All of the isolated RNA was reverse transcribed, so expressed TCRB transcripts were sequenced. The method was immunoSEQ multiplex PCR; TCRdb's version includes in-frame clones alone and lacks a portion of them. Altogether more than 300,000 clones are present, about 15% being singletons, with the ten largest covering roughly 0.019%. Sequenced input: naive CD4+ T cells from blood. These TCRs come from a woman aged 18-29 years in good health.

This clone was picked up a small number of times. The chain has TRBV5-1 and TRBJ2-3; TRBD2 aligns across 11 bases. Per germline, CDR1 SGHRS and CDR2 YFSETQ. J was trimmed by 7 bases and V by 3 bases; bases with no gene match: 7. This CDR3 is built from 15 residues. The CDR3 loop reads CASSSGLAAGHTQYF. CDR3 nucleotides: TGCGCCAGCAGCTCGGGACTAGCGGCGGGCCATACGCAGTATTTT.

This clone has only a few counts. The chain is built from TRBV5-1 and TRBJ1-1, with D perhaps TRBD1 (6 bases). Trimming left V 3 bases short and J 8 bases short, with 14 bases between. This CDR3 has 13 residues. Germline V gives CDR1 SGHRS, CDR2 YFSETQ. The CDR3 nucleotides read TGCGCCAGCAGCTCCCTCGGGACAAGCGAAGCTTTCTTT. It codes for CASSSLGTSEAFF.

The CDR3 DNA reads as TGCGCCAGCAGCGCCGGGACAGGGAACCCGCAGTACTTC. As protein: CASSAGTGNPQYF. The V and J genes are TRBV5-1 and TRBJ2-7; the match to TRBD1 covers 9 bases. The CDR3 totals 13 residues. In germline, CDR1 is SGHRS, CDR2 YFSETQ. The junction had 8 bases not matched to a gene; V was cut back by 4 bases and J by 9 bases. The full variable domain, with the rest looked up from reference TRBV5-1 and TRBJ2-7, is KAGVTQTPRYLIKTRGQQVTLSCSPISGHRSVSWYQQTPGQGLQFLFEYFSETQRNKGNFPGRFSGRQFSNSRSEMNVSTLELGDSALYLCASSAGTGNPQYFGPGTRLTVT.

This chain links TRBV7-2 with TRBJ2-3; tentatively, D is TRBD2 (5 bases). The germline V gene has CDR1 SGHTA and CDR2 FQGNSA. The V end lost 6 bases, the J end lost 0 bases, and 7 bases lay between the germline ends. CDR3 length: 13 residues. In nucleotides, the CDR3 is TGTGCCAGCAGGGGCGGGAGCACAGATACGCAGTATTTT. This gives the protein CASRGGSTDTQYF. Full variable domain (rest looked up from reference TRBV7-2 and TRBJ2-3): GAGVSQSPSNKVTEKGKDVELRCDPISGHTALYWYRQSLGQGLEFLIYFQGNSAPDKSGLPSDRFSAERTGGSVSTLTIQRTQQEDSAVYLCASRGGSTDTQYFGPGTRLTVL.

The chain couples TRBV4-1 to TRBJ1-2, with a weak D call TRBD1 (5 bases). V lost 3 bases and J lost 4, with 15 bases in between. The CDR3 contains 15 residues. Germline CDR1 is MGHRA and CDR2 is YSYEKL. For the CDR3, the DNA is TGCGCCAGCAGCCAGTCGTACACAGGCCGCTATGGCTACACCTTC. Translation gives CASSQSYTGRYGYTF.

This clone was seen a few times. The chain recombines TRBV11-2 with TRBJ2-3; D gene uncertain. Germline CDR1 is SGHAT and CDR2 is FQNNGV. V was trimmed by 4 bases and J by 6 bases, leaving 14 bases between them. The CDR3 extends over 14 amino acids. This CDR3 is CASSYLLLEDTQYF. CDR3 DNA sequence: TGTGCCAGCAGCTACCTACTCCTAGAGGATACGCAGTATTTT.

The chain links TRBV27 to TRBJ2-1; 8 bases fit TRBD2. The germline V gene has CDR1 MNHEY and CDR2 SMNVEV (reference sequence). The V gene end was trimmed by 2 bases and the J gene end by 6 bases; junction bases not matched to a gene: 6. The CDR3 extends over 15 amino acids. The CDR3 region is CASSLGTSSRNEQFF. CDR3 nucleotides: TGTGCCAGCAGTTTAGGGACTAGTTCCCGCAATGAGCAGTTCTTC.

This clone was observed a few times. The chain carries TRBV5-1 and TRBJ2-1; D may be TRBD1 (6 bases). Trimming removed 0 bases from V and 0 bases from J, with 10 bases in between. The CDR3 is made up of 16 amino acids. Germline V gene sequence: CDR1 SGHRS, CDR2 YFSETQ. Here the CDR3 DNA reads TGCGCCAGCAGCTTGGGGACAGCAAGCTCCTACAATGAGCAGTTCTTC. It is translated as CASSLGTASSYNEQFF.

With respect to this clone: One junction end does not reproduce the germline sequence, and a read error may be involved. The rearrangement links TRBV27 to TRBJ2-5, with a tentative D call TRBD1 (5 bases). The length of the CDR3 is 13 residues. CDR1 and CDR2 from the germline V gene are MNHEY and SMNVEV (reference sequence). The CDR3 DNA reads TGTGCCAGCAGTTTAACAGGCCAAGGGACCCAGTACTTC. This encodes CASSLTGQGTQYF.

This clone was seen more than once but under ten times. The chain's CDR3 is CASSMGGVYYEQYF. The CDR3 DNA sequence: TGTGCCAGCAGCATGGGGGGGGTTTACTACGAGCAGTACTTC. This rearrangement joins TRBV6-5 to TRBJ2-7; 7 bases agree with TRBD2. Germline values: CDR1 MNHEY, CDR2 SVGAGI. The CDR3 length is 14 residues. The trim removed 6 bases at V and 3 bases at J, leaving 8 bases unmatched.